This TCR beta chain comes out of a study of identical twins. Concerning this clonotype itself: What it recognizes is unknown. This could be a read error, since a much larger clone is one nucleotide away.

With no exceptions, donors were healthy Caucasians. CDR1 ENHRY and CDR2 SYGVKD come from the germline V gene. The CDR3 is 14 residues long. TCRdb processed the 5' RACE reads anew with MiXCR; each CDR3 protein has one entry. Of roughly 1,500,000 distinct CDR3 sequences in the sample, around 33% were seen once. Study-level findings and limits: Conclusions came from cross-sectional statistical analysis, not from following the same donors. Cord blood beta clonotypes present at high abundance carried fewer insertions; no such pattern appeared in memory repertoires. Models underestimated TCR alpha sharing (out-of-frame) in monozygotic twins.

The TCR comes from a newborn girl in good health. V gene TRBV10-3 combines with J gene TRBJ2-1, with TRBD2 matching over 9 bases. The sequenced sample was cord blood. In nucleotides, the CDR3 is TGTGCCATCAGTGAGACTAGCGGGCGAAATGAGCGGTTCTTC. Amino acids: CAISETSGRNERFF.